This T cell receptor (beta chain) was captured in a study of T cell responses to AZD1222 COVID-19 vaccine. This clone was observed once. Antigen: not known. Whole-study findings and limits: Every sample of the repertoires postdated the peak T cell response.

The assay was immunoSEQ multiplex PCR, and TCRdb's table has in-frame clones only and misses some. The data hold 150,000 to 200,000 clones, with around 90% observed a single time. CDR3 size: 14 residues. V gave up 2 bases and J gave up 5 bases, with 13 bases separating them. The V gene's germline CDR1 is SGHRS and CDR2 YFSETQ. Sequenced here: peripheral blood, sampled 28 days after the second AZD1222 dose. V usage is TRBV5-1 and J usage is TRBJ2-5; D gene unclear. The TCR comes from an adult who received the AZD1222 COVID-19 vaccine. The CDR3 DNA sequence: TGCGCCAGCAGCTTCTCTTGGGCCGAGGAGACCCAGTACTTC. It yields the protein CASSFSWAEETQYF. Combining the CDR3 with reference TRBV5-1 and TRBJ2-5 gives the whole variable domain KAGVTQTPRYLIKTRGQQVTLSCSPISGHRSVSWYQQTPGQGLQFLFEYFSETQRNKGNFPGRFSGRQFSNSRSEMNVSTLELGDSALYLCASSFSWAEETQYFGPGTRLLVL.